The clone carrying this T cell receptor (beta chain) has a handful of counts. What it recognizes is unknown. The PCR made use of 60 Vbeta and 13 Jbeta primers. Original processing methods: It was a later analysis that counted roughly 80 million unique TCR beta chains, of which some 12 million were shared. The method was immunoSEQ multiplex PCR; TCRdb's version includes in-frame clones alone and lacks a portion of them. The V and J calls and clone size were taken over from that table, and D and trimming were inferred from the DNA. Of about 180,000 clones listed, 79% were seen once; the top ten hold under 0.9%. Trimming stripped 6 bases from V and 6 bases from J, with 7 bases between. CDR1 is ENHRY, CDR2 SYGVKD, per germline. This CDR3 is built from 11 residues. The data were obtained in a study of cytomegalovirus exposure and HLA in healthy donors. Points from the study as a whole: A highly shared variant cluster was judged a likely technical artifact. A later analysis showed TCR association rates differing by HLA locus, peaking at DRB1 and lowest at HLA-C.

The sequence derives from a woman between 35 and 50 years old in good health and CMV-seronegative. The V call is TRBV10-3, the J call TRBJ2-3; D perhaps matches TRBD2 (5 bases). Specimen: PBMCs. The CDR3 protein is CAIRLGDTQYF. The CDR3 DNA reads TGTGCCATCAGACTAGGGGATACGCAGTATTTT.